A selection of T cell receptor beta chains follows, all from one sample in a study of early T cells in non-severe SARS-CoV-2 infection. TCRdb re-called the 5' RACE reads with MiXCR, one entry per CDR3 protein. The sample shows tens of thousands of distinct CDR3 sequences, roughly a sixth of them seen only once. Sequenced material: whole blood. The receptors originated from an adult who was a healthcare worker with PCR-confirmed SARS-CoV-2 infection or an uninfected control (not recorded which). The CDR3 runs from the conserved cysteine through the conserved F or W. A D gene is named only where the DNA matches it firmly. Clone size appears in some rows only: once, few, many, or a class for an expanded clone.

j_gene: TRBJ2-1
d_gene: TRBD2
v_gene: TRBV20-1
abundance: few
CDR3aa: CSARAAGGYNEQFF
CDR3nt: TGCAGTGCTCGAGCAGCGGGGGGCTACAATGAGCAGTTCTTC

j_gene: TRBJ2-7
d_gene: NA
v_gene: TRBV5-5
abundance: few
CDR3aa: CASSYNGPGVLF
CDR3nt: TGTGCCAGCAGCTATAATGGCCCCGGCGTCCTCTTC

j_gene: TRBJ2-6
d_gene: TRBD1
v_gene: TRBV7-9
abundance: NA
CDR3aa: CASSSPNRGVSGANVLTF
CDR3nt: TGTGCCAGCAGCTCTCCCAACAGGGGGGTTTCCGGGGCCAACGTCCTGACTTTC

j_gene: TRBJ2-1
d_gene: TRBD2
v_gene: TRBV4-2
abundance: many
CDR3aa: CASSQPHRTSGGAGEQFF
CDR3nt: TGTGCCAGCAGCCAACCCCATCGGACTAGCGGGGGGGCCGGTGAGCAGTTCTTC

j_gene: TRBJ1-1
d_gene: NA
v_gene: TRBV2
abundance: few
CDR3aa: CASSGTTGIAMNTEAFF
CDR3nt: TGTGCCAGCAGTGGGACGACGGGGATTGCCATGAACACTGAAGCTTTCTTT

j_gene: TRBJ2-7
d_gene: NA
v_gene: TRBV7-2
abundance: many
CDR3aa: CASSLGPDPSYEQYF
CDR3nt: TGTGCCAGCAGCTTAGGGCCTGACCCCTCCTACGAGCAGTACTTC

j_gene: TRBJ1-2
d_gene: NA
v_gene: TRBV7-9
abundance: many
CDR3aa: CASSQESFYGYTF
CDR3nt: TGTGCCAGCAGCCAAGAATCCTTCTATGGCTACACCTTC

j_gene: TRBJ1-1
d_gene: NA
v_gene: TRBV29-1
abundance: few
CDR3aa: CSSSGTAEAFF
CDR3nt: TGCAGCTCCAGTGGGACGGCTGAAGCTTTCTTT

j_gene: TRBJ1-1
d_gene: NA
v_gene: TRBV25-1
abundance: many
CDR3aa: CASATVWDGAFF
CDR3nt: TGTGCCAGCGCGACAGTTTGGGATGGAGCTTTCTTT

j_gene: TRBJ2-3
d_gene: NA
v_gene: TRBV20-1
abundance: NA
CDR3aa: CSATGYADTQYF
CDR3nt: TGCAGTGCTACAGGTTACGCAGATACGCAGTATTTT

j_gene: TRBJ2-1
d_gene: NA
v_gene: TRBV7-3
abundance: few
CDR3aa: CASSLSSLYEQFF
CDR3nt: TGTGCCAGCAGCTTGAGTAGTCTCTACGAGCAGTTCTTC

j_gene: TRBJ2-7
d_gene: NA
v_gene: TRBV7-2
abundance: NA
CDR3aa: CASSSPFREQYF
CDR3nt: TGTGCCAGCAGCTCCCCCTTTAGGGAGCAGTACTTC

j_gene: TRBJ2-3
d_gene: NA
v_gene: TRBV20-1
abundance: NA
CDR3aa: CSARAGAKDTQYF
CDR3nt: TGCAGTGCTAGAGCCGGGGCAAAAGATACGCAGTATTTT

j_gene: TRBJ2-7
d_gene: NA
v_gene: TRBV7-2
abundance: NA
CDR3aa: CASKGDYEQYF
CDR3nt: TGTGCCAGCAAGGGAGACTACGAGCAGTACTTC

j_gene: TRBJ1-3
d_gene: NA
v_gene: TRBV7-2
abundance: few
CDR3aa: CASSLVARLSGF
CDR3nt: TGTGCCAGCAGCTTAGTAGCGCGGCTGAGTGGTTTT

j_gene: TRBJ1-2
d_gene: TRBD1
v_gene: TRBV2
abundance: few
CDR3aa: CASSPGQALSRYTF
CDR3nt: TGTGCCAGCAGTCCGGGACAGGCCCTCTCGCGCTACACCTTC

j_gene: TRBJ2-3
d_gene: NA
v_gene: TRBV20-1
abundance: NA
CDR3aa: CSASSGLGFTDTQYF
CDR3nt: TGCAGTGCTAGCTCCGGACTCGGGTTCACAGATACGCAGTATTTT

j_gene: TRBJ2-3
d_gene: NA
v_gene: TRBV28
abundance: NA
CDR3aa: CASITASTSTDTQYF
CDR3nt: TGTGCCAGCATCACAGCCTCCACTAGCACAGATACGCAGTATTTT

j_gene: TRBJ1-2
d_gene: NA
v_gene: TRBV6-2/TRBV6-3
abundance: few
CDR3aa: CASSYRLYVGYTF
CDR3nt: TGTGCCAGCAGTTACCGACTCTATGTTGGCTACACCTTC

j_gene: TRBJ1-2
d_gene: NA
v_gene: TRBV11-3
abundance: many
CDR3aa: CASSLVSGAPNYGYTF
CDR3nt: TGTGCCAGCAGCTTAGTTTCCGGTGCTCCTAACTATGGCTACACCTTC

j_gene: TRBJ1-1
d_gene: NA
v_gene: TRBV9
abundance: NA
CDR3aa: CASSVDGATEAFF
CDR3nt: TGTGCCAGCAGCGTAGATGGGGCCACTGAAGCTTTCTTT

j_gene: TRBJ2-1
d_gene: TRBD2
v_gene: TRBV20-1
abundance: NA
CDR3aa: CSARPMTSGRGEQFF
CDR3nt: TGCAGTGCTCGTCCTATGACTAGCGGGAGGGGTGAGCAGTTCTTC

j_gene: TRBJ2-7
d_gene: NA
v_gene: TRBV3-1
abundance: NA
CDR3aa: CASLDPLGGEQYF
CDR3nt: TGTGCCAGCCTTGATCCGTTAGGGGGCGAGCAGTACTTC

j_gene: TRBJ1-1
d_gene: TRBD1
v_gene: TRBV29-1
abundance: NA
CDR3aa: CSADRGNAFF
CDR3nt: TGCAGCGCTGACAGGGGGAACGCTTTCTTT

j_gene: TRBJ2-3
d_gene: NA
v_gene: TRBV9
abundance: NA
CDR3aa: CASSVGGGRAVTDTQYF
CDR3nt: TGTGCCAGCAGCGTAGGAGGGGGGAGGGCCGTCACAGATACGCAGTATTTT

j_gene: TRBJ2-5
d_gene: NA
v_gene: TRBV29-1
abundance: NA
CDR3aa: CSAWDRTQEETQYF
CDR3nt: TGCAGCGCCTGGGACCGAACCCAGGAAGAGACCCAGTACTTC

j_gene: TRBJ1-2
d_gene: TRBD1
v_gene: TRBV20-1
abundance: NA
CDR3aa: CSATWDRGYGYTF
CDR3nt: TGCAGTGCTACCTGGGACAGGGGATATGGCTACACCTTC

j_gene: TRBJ2-1
d_gene: NA
v_gene: TRBV18
abundance: NA
CDR3aa: CASSPPFDYYNEQFF
CDR3nt: TGTGCCAGCTCACCACCGTTCGACTACTACAATGAGCAGTTCTTC

j_gene: TRBJ2-7
d_gene: NA
v_gene: TRBV6-2/TRBV6-3
abundance: many
CDR3aa: CASSPRSDEQYF
CDR3nt: TGTGCCAGCAGTCCAAGGTCGGACGAGCAGTACTTC

j_gene: TRBJ2-7
d_gene: NA
v_gene: TRBV27
abundance: NA
CDR3aa: CASAGVAEQYF
CDR3nt: TGTGCCAGCGCAGGGGTAGCCGAGCAGTACTTC

j_gene: TRBJ1-5
d_gene: NA
v_gene: TRBV6-2/TRBV6-3
abundance: few
CDR3aa: CASSYPDSRGPQHF
CDR3nt: TGTGCCAGCAGTTACCCGGACTCCCGGGGGCCCCAGCATTTT

j_gene: TRBJ1-1
d_gene: TRBD1
v_gene: TRBV30
abundance: few
CDR3aa: CAWSVRDRVTEAFF
CDR3nt: TGTGCCTGGAGTGTAAGGGACAGGGTTACTGAAGCTTTCTTT

j_gene: TRBJ2-1
d_gene: TRBD1
v_gene: TRBV5-1
abundance: NA
CDR3aa: CASSFGTGTTNEQFF
CDR3nt: TGCGCCAGCAGCTTCGGGACAGGGACCACCAATGAGCAGTTCTTC

j_gene: TRBJ1-4
d_gene: NA
v_gene: TRBV19
abundance: NA
CDR3aa: CASRRGEKLFF
CDR3nt: TGTGCCAGTAGGAGGGGGGAAAAACTGTTTTTT

j_gene: TRBJ1-2
d_gene: NA
v_gene: TRBV27
abundance: few
CDR3aa: CASSLGSYYGYTF
CDR3nt: TGTGCCAGCAGTTTGGGCAGCTACTATGGCTACACCTTC

j_gene: TRBJ2-2
d_gene: NA
v_gene: TRBV29-1
abundance: many
CDR3aa: CSVVWGTGELFF
CDR3nt: TGCAGCGTTGTTTGGGGGACCGGGGAGCTGTTTTTT

j_gene: TRBJ2-2
d_gene: NA
v_gene: TRBV19
abundance: few
CDR3aa: CASSILPLDTGELFF
CDR3nt: TGTGCCAGTAGTATATTACCTCTTGATACCGGGGAGCTGTTTTTT

j_gene: TRBJ2-7
d_gene: TRBD1
v_gene: TRBV6-6
abundance: NA
CDR3aa: CASSYSGTGSYEQYF
CDR3nt: TGTGCCAGCAGTTACTCCGGGACAGGGTCCTACGAGCAGTACTTC

j_gene: TRBJ1-1
d_gene: NA
v_gene: TRBV6-5
abundance: NA
CDR3aa: CASSYSRGGTEAFF
CDR3nt: TGTGCCAGCAGTTACTCCCGGGGGGGCACTGAAGCTTTCTTT

j_gene: TRBJ2-1
d_gene: TRBD1
v_gene: TRBV10-3
abundance: many
CDR3aa: CAISPGQGIYNEQFF
CDR3nt: TGTGCCATCAGTCCGGGACAGGGAATATACAATGAGCAGTTCTTC

j_gene: TRBJ2-2
d_gene: NA
v_gene: TRBV7-3
abundance: few
CDR3aa: CASSPRGGELFF
CDR3nt: TGTGCCAGCAGCCCAAGAGGAGGGGAGCTGTTTTTT

j_gene: TRBJ2-1
d_gene: TRBD2
v_gene: TRBV20-1
abundance: NA
CDR3aa: CSATRGSGGAHEQFF
CDR3nt: TGCAGTGCTACCCGGGGTAGCGGGGGGGCCCATGAGCAGTTCTTC

j_gene: TRBJ1-2
d_gene: NA
v_gene: TRBV6-1
abundance: NA
CDR3aa: CASSDRDLNYGYTF
CDR3nt: TGTGCCAGCAGTGACAGGGATCTCAACTATGGCTACACCTTC

j_gene: TRBJ1-1
d_gene: TRBD1
v_gene: TRBV29-1
abundance: NA
CDR3aa: CSVGTGTPSTEAFF
CDR3nt: TGCAGCGTTGGGACAGGGACCCCGAGTACTGAAGCTTTCTTT

j_gene: TRBJ2-1
d_gene: TRBD2
v_gene: TRBV2
abundance: NA
CDR3aa: CASRAGLAGANEQFF
CDR3nt: TGTGCCAGCAGGGCGGGACTAGCGGGGGCAAATGAGCAGTTCTTC

j_gene: TRBJ2-1
d_gene: NA
v_gene: TRBV3-1
abundance: few
CDR3aa: CASSQSTPKQFF
CDR3nt: TGTGCCAGCAGCCAATCCACCCCGAAGCAGTTCTTC

j_gene: TRBJ2-6
d_gene: NA
v_gene: TRBV5-1
abundance: NA
CDR3aa: CASSYPAGSGANVLTF
CDR3nt: TGCGCCAGCAGCTACCCCGCGGGCTCTGGGGCCAACGTCCTGACTTTC

j_gene: TRBJ1-6
d_gene: TRBD1
v_gene: TRBV6-1
abundance: NA
CDR3aa: CASRTNSRQGGNSPLHF
CDR3nt: TGTGCCAGCAGAACCAATTCCCGACAGGGAGGGAATTCACCCCTCCACTTT

j_gene: TRBJ2-1
d_gene: TRBD1
v_gene: TRBV9
abundance: few
CDR3aa: CASSVGGTGVYNEQFF
CDR3nt: TGTGCCAGCAGCGTAGGAGGGACAGGGGTCTACAATGAGCAGTTCTTC

j_gene: TRBJ2-3
d_gene: NA
v_gene: TRBV6-1
abundance: many
CDR3aa: CASSGEEAQYF
CDR3nt: TGTGCCAGCAGTGGGGAGGAGGCGCAGTATTTT

j_gene: TRBJ1-2
d_gene: TRBD1
v_gene: TRBV10-2
abundance: NA
CDR3aa: CASIRQGASGYTF
CDR3nt: TGCGCCAGCATCCGACAGGGGGCGTCTGGCTACACCTTC

j_gene: TRBJ1-5
d_gene: NA
v_gene: TRBV10-3
abundance: NA
CDR3aa: CAISKEGNQPQHF
CDR3nt: TGTGCCATCAGTAAGGAAGGAAATCAGCCCCAGCATTTT

j_gene: TRBJ2-5
d_gene: TRBD2
v_gene: TRBV4-1
abundance: many
CDR3aa: CASSRGLAGLQETQYF
CDR3nt: TGCGCCAGCAGCCGCGGACTAGCGGGGTTACAAGAGACCCAGTACTTC

j_gene: TRBJ1-4
d_gene: NA
v_gene: TRBV18
abundance: many
CDR3aa: CASSPGQVEKLFF
CDR3nt: TGTGCCAGCTCACCGGGACAAGTCGAAAAACTGTTTTTT

j_gene: TRBJ2-6
d_gene: NA
v_gene: TRBV20-1
abundance: few
CDR3aa: CSGADSGANVLTF
CDR3nt: TGCAGTGGGGCCGACTCTGGGGCCAACGTCCTGACTTTC

j_gene: TRBJ2-7
d_gene: TRBD2
v_gene: TRBV11-2
abundance: many
CDR3aa: CASSIIAGARVYEQYF
CDR3nt: TGTGCCAGCAGCATCATAGCGGGGGCCCGAGTCTACGAGCAGTACTTC

j_gene: TRBJ2-1
d_gene: NA
v_gene: TRBV20-1
abundance: NA
CDR3aa: CSARDLNRANEQFF
CDR3nt: TGCAGTGCTAGAGATCTAAACAGGGCCAATGAGCAGTTCTTC

j_gene: TRBJ2-1
d_gene: NA
v_gene: TRBV25-1
abundance: NA
CDR3aa: CASGNSDTLSYNEQFF
CDR3nt: TGTGCCAGCGGAAACTCGGACACCCTCTCCTACAATGAGCAGTTCTTC

j_gene: TRBJ2-1
d_gene: NA
v_gene: TRBV3-1
abundance: few
CDR3aa: CASSQEALPGNEQFF
CDR3nt: TGTGCCAGCAGCCAAGAAGCTCTTCCAGGGAATGAGCAGTTCTTC